The 5 T cell receptor beta chains below come from one sample, sequenced in a study of cytotoxic CD8 clonotypes in ibrutinib-treated CLL. TCRdb's copy holds only in-frame clones and misses some; the assay was immunoSEQ multiplex PCR. The table has 70,000 to 80,000 clones, over 80% seen once. The source was PBMCs, collected after 24 months of ibrutinib treatment. The receptors were sampled from a human donor with chronic lymphocytic leukemia.

This clone was seen only a few times. The chain carries TRBV2 and TRBJ1-2, with D hard to call. Germline CDR1 is SNHLY and CDR2 is FYNNEI. Trimming stripped 6 bases from V and 2 bases from J, with 7 bases between. This CDR3 spans 12 amino acids. The CDR3 region has the DNA TGTGCCAGCAGAAGGGAGAACTATGGCTACACCTTC. It specifies CASRRENYGYTF.

This chain uses TRBV5-4 with TRBJ2-1; TRBD2 matches at 11 bases. CDR3 length: 15 residues. Germline loops: CDR1 SGHNT, CDR2 YYREEE (reference sequence). V lost 4 bases, J lost 7 bases, and 7 bases stayed unmatched. CDR3 protein: CASSTGLAGGNEQFF. In nucleotides, the CDR3 is TGTGCCAGCAGCACTGGACTAGCGGGCGGTAATGAGCAGTTCTTC.

The chain uses TRBV7-3 and TRBJ2-2; 9 nucleotides align to TRBD1. J gave up 1 base and V 6 bases, and 0 bases lay outside the gene matches. This CDR3 has 14 amino acids. The germline CDR1 and CDR2 sequences are SGHTA and FQGTGA. CDR3 in DNA: TGTGCCAGCAGGGACAGGGGGAACACCGGGGAGCTGTTTTTT. Translating it yields CASRDRGNTGELFF.

The rearrangement uses TRBV6-5 and TRBJ2-7; D perhaps matches TRBD1 (6 bases). Germline lookup yields CDR1 MNHEY and CDR2 SVGAGI. Deletions cut 6 bases from V and 4 bases from J, with 13 bases between. The CDR3 totals 13 residues. The CDR3 protein is CASRTAGVYEQYF. The CDR3, as DNA: TGTGCCAGCAGAACTGCAGGGGTTTACGAGCAGTACTTC.

This chain uses TRBV5-1 with TRBJ2-5, with D perhaps matching TRBD1 or TRBD2 (5 bases each). V gave up 1 base and J gave up 5 bases, with 9 bases separating them. Germline V lookup: CDR1 SGHRS, CDR2 YFSETQ. CDR3 size: 13 residues. The CDR3 loop reads CASSLSGPETQYF. The CDR3 region has the DNA TGCGCCAGCAGCTTGTCGGGGCCCGAGACCCAGTACTTC.